The sequence of this T cell receptor beta chain was determined in a study of human CD8 memory T cell subsets. This clonotype appeared a few times. Scientists made TCR beta libraries using UMI-labeled 5' RACE. In the original workflow: Each TCR beta library held between roughly 2,800 and 18,000 functional CDR3 beta clonotypes. Using its own MiXCR run on the 5' RACE reads, TCRdb lists one record per CDR3 protein. The V and J calls follow TCRdb's processing rather than the paper's. The sample has 7,300 or so distinct CDR3 sequences, 3.9% seen once. Enrichment of total CD8+ T cells was achieved using negative magnetic separation. Germline V lookup: CDR1 LNHNV, CDR2 YYDKDF (reference sequence). The CDR3 spans 15 residues. Trimming took 0 bases from V and 2 from J, leaving 7 bases between them.

This receptor was obtained from a human donor in good health. The chain links TRBV15 to TRBJ2-2; D is ambiguous. Material for sequencing was CD8+ T cells from PBMCs. CDR3 protein: CATSRDVGNTGELFF. DNA of the CDR3: TGTGCCACCAGCAGAGATGTGGGAAACACCGGGGAGCTGTTTTTT.